The 23 T cell receptor beta chains in this list originate from one sample, sequenced in a study of T-cell reconstitution after alpha-beta-depleted transplantation in children. Preparing the TCRbeta library involved the use of unique molecular identifiers. TCRdb used MiXCR to reprocess the PCR reads, holding one entry per CDR3 protein. The sample records approximately 99,000 distinct CDR3 sequences, approximately 6% being singletons. Sequences were derived from PBMCs, mostly from graft donor cells, sampled 360 days after TCRalphabeta/CD19-depleted stem cell transplant. Every receptor here comes from a male patient aged 2-15 years who had a stem cell transplant for acute lymphoblastic leukemia, so the T cells may come from the graft donor.

This chain uses TRBV27 with TRBJ1-2; weak D call: TRBD1 (6 bases). V shed 9 bases and J shed 3 bases, with 14 bases lying between them. CDR1 and CDR2 from the germline V gene are MNHEY and SMNVEV (reference sequence). The CDR3 runs 13 residues. The CDR3 sequence is CASTGAPYYGYTF. In nucleotides, the CDR3 is TGTGCCAGTACGGGGGCCCCCTACTATGGCTACACCTTC.

This clonotype was recorded many times. CDR3 residues: CASSYRLSYEQYF. The CDR3 region has the DNA TGTGCCAGCAGTTACAGGCTCTCCTACGAGCAGTACTTC. V is TRBV27 and J is TRBJ2-7, with TRBD1 as a possible D gene (5 bases). CDR1 MNHEY and CDR2 SMNVEV come from the germline V gene (reference sequence). V lost 4 bases to trimming and J lost 0 bases, with 7 bases between them. This CDR3 region has 13 residues.

V gene TRBV5-8 combines with J gene TRBJ2-7, with D hard to call. The CDR3 consists of 13 residues. Trimming cost V 4 bases and J 6 bases, with 14 bases left between them. Germline values: CDR1 SGHTS, CDR2 YDEGEE. The CDR3 region has the DNA TGTGCCAGCAGCCCCGGGCCCATCTGCGAGCAGTACTTC. Protein product: CASSPGPICEQYF.

This clonotype was counted only a few times. The chain recombines TRBV5-1 with TRBJ2-2; weak D call: TRBD1 (6 bases). CDR1 and CDR2 from the germline V gene are SGHRS and YFSETQ. V gave up 3 bases and J gave up 1 base, with 13 bases separating them. The CDR3 has 16 residues. CDR3 sequence: CASSSEVTGNTGELFF. CDR3 sequence (DNA): TGCGCCAGCAGCTCGGAGGTGACAGGGAACACCGGGGAGCTGTTTTTT.

The sample holds a few counts of this clonotype. This chain connects TRBV14 to TRBJ1-6; D is possibly TRBD1 (5 bases). V lost 5 bases and J 10 bases, leaving 27 bases between the germline ends. CDR1 and CDR2 from the germline V gene are SGHDN and FVKESK. This CDR3 is 18 amino acids long. For the CDR3, the DNA is TGTGCCAGCAGCAAGAGGGCCTTCGGGGGAGGGACGGCATCACCCCTCCACTTT. This gives the protein CASSKRAFGGGTASPLHF.

This chain joins TRBV20-1 and TRBJ2-3, with 11 bases that match TRBD2. The CDR3 is 17 residues long. CDR1 DFQATT and CDR2 SNEGSKA come from the germline V gene (reference sequence). The junction had 11 bases not matched to a gene; V was cut back by 0 bases and J by 6 bases. DNA for the CDR3: TGCAGTGCTAGAGATAGGCTAGCGGGAGGTCTCTACGATACGCAGTATTTT. Translating gives CSARDRLAGGLYDTQYF.

This clonotype was counted many times. The rearrangement links TRBV29-1 to TRBJ2-1; 14 bases are shared with TRBD2. Trimming removed 1 base from V and 10 bases from J; junction bases left unmatched: 9. The germline CDR1 and CDR2 sequences are SQVTM and ANQGSEA. The CDR3 length is 16 residues. The CDR3 spells CSVEGGLAGGLGEQFF. The CDR3 DNA reads TGCAGCGTTGAAGGCGGACTAGCGGGAGGCCTCGGGGAGCAGTTCTTC.

In this sample, this clonotype turned up many times. The rearrangement uses TRBV6-5 and TRBJ2-4, with a weak D call TRBD2 (5 bases). V was trimmed by 8 bases and J by 2 bases, leaving 10 bases between them. This CDR3 has 13 amino acids. CDR1 and CDR2 (germline): MNHEY, SVGAGI. The CDR3 region is CASGRLPKNIQYF. The CDR3 bases are TGTGCCAGCGGGCGACTACCCAAAAACATTCAGTACTTC.

This clonotype was recorded at least ten times. The chain joins TRBV28 to TRBJ2-2; D unresolved. The germline CDR1 and CDR2 sequences are MDHEN and SYDVKM. Trimming cost V 5 bases and J 6 bases, with 4 bases left between them. This CDR3 contains 11 residues. The CDR3 nucleotides are TGTGCCAGCAGTGGACCCGGGGAGCTGTTTTTT. Translation gives CASSGPGELFF.

V usage is TRBV7-8 and J usage is TRBJ1-5; D gene unclear. CDR3 length: 15 residues. V was trimmed by 1 base and J by 5 bases, leaving 12 bases between them. The germline CDR1 and CDR2 sequences are SGHVS and FQNEAQ. This CDR3 reads CASSLVQRSYQPQHF. The DNA of the CDR3 is TGTGCCAGCAGCTTAGTTCAGAGAAGCTATCAGCCCCAGCATTTT.

This clonotype was seen at least ten times. V is TRBV5-1 and J is TRBJ1-5; D is perhaps TRBD1 (6 bases). Trimming removed 0 bases from V and 1 base from J, with 8 bases in between. The CDR3 totals 15 residues. CDR1 and CDR2 from the germline V gene are SGHRS and YFSETQ. CDR3 protein: CASSLGGASNQPQHF. The CDR3 DNA reads as TGCGCCAGCAGCTTGGGGGGGGCCAGCAATCAGCCCCAGCATTTT.

There are many counts of this clonotype. The chain uses TRBV7-9 and TRBJ2-7; unclear D gene. The CDR3 has 11 amino acids. From germline, CDR1 is SEHNR and CDR2 FQNEAQ (reference sequence). With 0 bases removed from V and 5 bases from J, the gap between germline ends came to 2 bases. CDR3 in amino acids: CASSLADEQYF. The CDR3, as DNA: TGTGCCAGCAGCTTAGCGGACGAGCAGTACTTC.

This clonotype has a handful of counts. This chain uses TRBV2 with TRBJ1-4; no reliable D call. Germline V CDR1 and CDR2: SNHLY, FYNNEI. This CDR3 spans 12 amino acids. Trimming removed 6 bases from V and 8 bases from J, with 10 bases in between. The DNA of the CDR3 is TGTGCCAGCAGGGCCCGCAGGGAAAAACTGTTTTTT. Its protein product is CASRARREKLFF.

The genes are TRBV15 and TRBJ2-5; TRBD2 agrees at 12 bases. The V gene's germline CDR1 is LNHNV and CDR2 YYDKDF (reference sequence). The trim removed 2 bases at V and 5 bases at J, leaving 0 bases unmatched. The CDR3 totals 14 residues. The CDR3 nucleotides are TGTGCCACCAGCAGACTAGCGGGAGGGGAGACCCAGTACTTC. It yields the protein CATSRLAGGETQYF.

This clonotype came up many times. The chain employs TRBV6-1 and TRBJ1-1; 7 nucleotides match TRBD1. CDR1 and CDR2 from the germline V gene are MNHNS and SASEGT. This CDR3 has 13 residues. The ends lost 4 bases at V and 3 bases at J; junction bases unmatched: 2. This CDR3 reads CASSAGQYTEAFF. DNA for the CDR3: TGTGCCAGCAGTGCGGGACAGTACACTGAAGCTTTCTTT.

This clonotype occurred many times. The rearrangement joins TRBV7-9 to TRBJ2-4, with TRBD2 identical over 9 bases. Germline-derived CDR1 and CDR2 are SEHNR and FQNEAQ (reference sequence). The length of the CDR3 is 18 residues. Germline trimming cut 4 bases from V and 1 base from J; bases unmatched to any gene: 11. Written as DNA, the CDR3 is TGTGCCAGCAGCTCCCTAGCGGGACCCGAGGTGGCCAAAAACATTCAGTACTTC. It encodes CASSSLAGPEVAKNIQYF. Full variable domain (remainder filled in from reference TRBV7-9 and TRBJ2-4): DTGVSQNPRHKITKRGQNVTFRCDPISEHNRLYWYRQTLGQGPEFLTYFQNEAQLEKSRLLSDRFSAERPKGSFSTLEIQRTEQGDSAMYLCASSSLAGPEVAKNIQYFGAGTRLSVL.

This clonotype came up a few times. The V and J genes are TRBV28 and TRBJ2-7; D assignment may be TRBD1 or TRBD2 (5 bases each). From germline, CDR1 is MDHEN and CDR2 SYDVKM. Trimming took off 6 bases at V and 2 bases at J, with 23 bases between the two ends. This CDR3 has 17 residues. The CDR3, as DNA: TGTGCCAGCAGCCGATGGCCCCTGGGGACGCTTACCTACGAGCAGTACTTC. It codes for CASSRWPLGTLTYEQYF. The full variable domain, rest sourced from reference TRBV28 and TRBJ2-7, is DVKVTQSSRYLVKRTGEKVFLECVQDMDHENMFWYRQDPGLGLRLIYFSYDVKMKEKGDIPEGYSVSREKKERFSLILESASTNQTSMYLCASSRWPLGTLTYEQYFGPGTRLTVT.

The rearrangement uses TRBV4-3 and TRBJ1-1; D is unclear. The CDR3 spans 13 residues. V was cut by 0 bases and J by 7 bases, with 9 bases left in between. Germline V lookup: CDR1 LGHNA, CDR2 YSLEER. DNA of the CDR3: TGCGCCAGCAGCCAAGAATTGGCCCTTGAAGCTTTCTTT. Translated: CASSQELALEAFF.

As regards this clonotype: An end of the junction differs from the germline gene, which may be a read error. The rearrangement uses TRBV4-3 and TRBJ2-3, with D perhaps TRBD2 (6 bases). Per the germline V gene, CDR1 is LGHNA and CDR2 is YSLEER. This CDR3 spans 15 amino acids. CDR3 protein: CASSQEWRAGDTQCF. Written as DNA, the CDR3 is TGCGCCAGCAGCCAAGAATGGAGGGCTGGAGATACGCAGTGTTTT.

The rearrangement links TRBV2 to TRBJ2-7; tentative D call: TRBD1 (8 bases). CDR3 length: 13 amino acids. From germline, CDR1 is SNHLY and CDR2 FYNNEI. Trimming pared 9 bases from V and 3 bases from J, leaving 15 bases between. DNA for the CDR3: TGTGCCAGGGGGGGGGACAGGAGCTACGAGCAGTACTTC. Translating gives CARGGDRSYEQYF.

This clonotype was recorded at least ten times. The chain is built from TRBV4-3 and TRBJ2-7, with 7 nucleotides matching TRBD1. In germline, CDR1 is LGHNA, CDR2 YSLEER. J lost 3 bases, V lost 1 base, and 6 bases had no gene match. The CDR3 is 15 amino acids. The CDR3 DNA reads as TGCGCCAGCAGCCAAGGTCTCGCAGGGGGCTACGAGCAGTACTTC. Amino acid sequence: CASSQGLAGGYEQYF.

This chain joins TRBV6-5 and TRBJ1-5; weak D call: TRBD1 (5 bases). The ends were cut back, 1 base at V and 6 bases at J, with 13 bases in the middle. Germline V gene sequence: CDR1 MNHEY, CDR2 SVGAGI. This CDR3 contains 15 residues. The CDR3 DNA follows: TGTGCCAGCAGTTACTATGAGGGGCCGGGTCAGCCCCAGCATTTT. This encodes CASSYYEGPGQPQHF.

This clonotype was counted ten times or more. This chain connects TRBV27 to TRBJ2-4; TRBD1 aligns across 9 bases. CDR1 and CDR2 (germline): MNHEY, SMNVEV (reference sequence). This CDR3 has 16 amino acids. V trimming: 7 bases; J trimming: 9 bases; junction bases outside the gene matches: 16. Here the CDR3 DNA reads TGTGCCAGCAAAACTTCCCGGACAGGGGAATTCGCCATTCAGTACTTC. This sequence encodes CASKTSRTGEFAIQYF.